This TCR beta chain is from a study of T cell responses to AZD1222 COVID-19 vaccine. In this sample, this clone turned up once. There are 13 residues in the CDR3. Trimming took 3 bases from V and 7 from J, leaving 11 bases between them. Germline V gene data show CDR1 as SGDLS and CDR2 as YYNGEE. Assay: immunoSEQ multiplex PCR; the TCRdb copy retains only in-frame clones and omits some. This sample has around 81,000 clones, with around four fifths found just once. The clonotype originates from an adult in good health. This chain connects TRBV9 to TRBJ2-1, with D tentatively TRBD1 or TRBD2 (6 bases each). The starting material was peripheral blood, obtained on day 0 of AZD1222 vaccination. CDR3: CASSGGAENEQFF. The CDR3 DNA reads as TGTGCCAGCAGCGGGGGGGCGGAAAATGAGCAGTTCTTC.